The 29 T cell receptor beta chains below come from one sample, sequenced in a study of CD8 T cells in Susac syndrome. A quantity of about 0.5 to 1 ug RNA underwent reverse transcription using random hexamers. TCRdb itself ran the immunoSEQ multiplex PCR reads through MiXCR, one entry per CDR3 protein. The sample yields tens of thousands of distinct CDR3 sequences, around nine tenths seen once. Sequenced: CD8+ T cells from PBMCs. The receptors originated from a human donor in good health.

J is TRBJ1-2 and V is TRBV9; D uncertain. The germline V and J ends were trimmed by 2 bases and 14 bases, with 13 bases remaining between them. Per germline, CDR1 SGDLS and CDR2 YYNGEE. CDR3 length: 11 amino acids. CDR3 protein: CASSVPDRTTF. The CDR3 DNA sequence: TGTGCCAGCAGCGTTCCGGACCGCACAACCTTC.

The genes are TRBV7-9 and TRBJ1-6, with D perhaps TRBD1 (6 bases). Trimming removed 5 bases at V and 7 bases at J, with 18 bases between. CDR1 and CDR2 (germline): SEHNR, FQNEAQ (reference sequence). This CDR3 spans 16 amino acids. Here the CDR3 reads CASSPVGGLGNSPLHF. CDR3 in DNA: TGTGCCAGCAGCCCAGTGGGGGGCCTTGGGAATTCACCCCTCCACTTT.

This chain links TRBV30 with TRBJ1-1; a possible D gene is TRBD1 (6 bases). This CDR3 region has 13 residues. V was pared by 7 bases and J by 2 bases, with 14 bases between. CDR1 GTSNPN and CDR2 SVGIG come from the germline V gene (reference sequence). CDR3 sequence: CALPTGGNTEAFF. CDR3 in DNA: TGTGCCTTGCCGACAGGAGGAAACACTGAAGCTTTCTTT. The variable domain in full, completed from reference TRBV30 and TRBJ1-1, reads SQTIHQWPATLVQPVGSPLSLECTVEGTSNPNLYWYRQAAGRGLQLLFYSVGIGQISSEVPQNLSASRPQDRQFILSSKKLLLSDSGFYLCALPTGGNTEAFFGQGTRLTVV.

The CDR3 DNA reads as TGTGCCAGCAGTTTAATGGGTGGTCAGGATGGCTACACCTTC. This encodes CASSLMGGQDGYTF. J is TRBJ1-2 and V is TRBV27; D ambiguous. Germline CDR1 and CDR2: MNHEY and SMNVEV (reference sequence). Trimming pared 2 bases from V and 6 bases from J, leaving 13 bases between. The CDR3 totals 14 residues.

This chain links TRBV6-6 with TRBJ2-7; D is perhaps TRBD2 (5 bases). The CDR3 runs to 16 residues. CDR1 and CDR2 from the germline V gene are MNHNY and SVGAGI (reference sequence). V was cut by 2 bases and J by 1 base, with 15 bases left in between. The CDR3 loop is CASSYDTSRGSYEQYF. CDR3 in DNA: TGTGCCAGCAGTTACGACACGTCCCGGGGTTCCTACGAGCAGTACTTC.

This sequence joins TRBV4-1 and TRBJ2-2; weak D call: TRBD1 (5 bases). The CDR3 spans 14 residues. Germline CDR1 and CDR2: MGHRA and YSYEKL. V shed 4 bases and J shed 6 bases, with 12 bases lying between them. CDR3 sequence: CASSPGHIAGELFF. The CDR3 DNA follows: TGCGCCAGCAGCCCAGGACATATCGCCGGGGAGCTGTTTTTT.

The chain links TRBV7-9 to TRBJ1-2; 10 bases line up with TRBD1. J gave up 5 bases and V 4 bases, and 4 bases lay outside the gene matches. CDR3 length: 14 residues. CDR1 is SEHNR and CDR2 is FQNEAQ in the germline V gene (reference sequence). CDR3: CASSSTGGRYGYTF. CDR3 sequence (DNA): TGTGCCAGCAGCTCGACAGGGGGCCGTTATGGCTACACCTTC.

V usage is TRBV10-3 and J usage is TRBJ1-1; D ambiguous. Per germline, CDR1 ENHRY and CDR2 SYGVKD. This CDR3 region has 16 residues. The ends were cut back, 3 bases at V and 0 bases at J, with 14 bases in the middle. In DNA form, the CDR3 reads TGTGCCATCAGTGACCCTAAGGAGGAGCTGAACACTGAAGCTTTCTTT. This codes for CAISDPKEELNTEAFF.

The rearrangement joins TRBV10-3 to TRBJ1-2, with 7 bases fitting TRBD1. There are 12 residues in the CDR3. Looked up from germline, CDR1 is ENHRY and CDR2 is SYGVKD. The junction had 6 bases not matched to a gene; V was cut back by 6 bases and J by 8 bases. The CDR3 coding sequence is TGTGCCATCAGGACAGGGCAGGACGGCTACACCTTC. Translated: CAIRTGQDGYTF.

The genes are TRBV6-1 and TRBJ2-6; 8 bases fit TRBD1. V dropped 5 bases and J dropped 1; count of bases not matched to a gene: 10. This CDR3 is built from 18 residues. The germline V gene encodes CDR1 MNHNS and CDR2 SASEGT. The CDR3 nucleotides are TGTGCCAGCAGTCTCCGGACAGGGCCGCTATCTGGGGCCAACGTCCTGACTTTC. Translation gives CASSLRTGPLSGANVLTF.

The CDR3 nucleotides read TGTGCCAGCAGTTTATCGACAGGGACTTCTAAGGCGGAGCAGTACTTC. This sequence encodes CASSLSTGTSKAEQYF. V usage is TRBV27 and J usage is TRBJ2-7, with D possibly TRBD1 on 7 matching bases. The CDR3 extends over 16 amino acids. The ends were cut back, 0 bases at V and 7 bases at J, with 19 bases in the middle. Germline V CDR1 and CDR2: MNHEY, SMNVEV (reference sequence).

The rearrangement uses TRBV3-1 and TRBJ1-1; D perhaps matches TRBD1 (6 bases). Germline assignment: CDR1 LGHDT and CDR2 YNNKEL (reference sequence). The V end was cut by 3 bases, the J end by 3 bases, with 11 bases between. The CDR3 loop spans 14 amino acids. CDR3 DNA sequence: TGTGCCAGCAGCCACGGGGGGCCCTACACTGAAGCTTTCTTT. It is translated as CASSHGGPYTEAFF.

The gene calls are TRBV6-2 or TRBV6-3 and TRBJ2-7, with 7 bases that match TRBD1. The CDR3 covers 14 residues. The germline V gene has CDR1 MNHEY and CDR2 SVGEGT. The V segment lost 6 bases and the J segment 0 bases; nucleotides outside the gene matches: 5. The CDR3 nucleotides are TGTGCCAGCAGCTACAGGGGAATCTCCTACGAGCAGTACTTC. Translated: CASSYRGISYEQYF.

The V and J genes are TRBV2 and TRBJ2-6; D uncertain. The germline CDR1 and CDR2 sequences are SNHLY and FYNNEI. This CDR3 region has 17 residues. V lost 6 bases and J lost 0, with 15 bases in between. CDR3 in amino acids: CASRWNVAPSGANVLTF. The CDR3 DNA reads TGTGCCAGCAGGTGGAACGTAGCCCCCTCTGGGGCCAACGTCCTGACTTTC.

The J gene is TRBJ2-3, the V gene TRBV7-9; D possibly corresponds to TRBD1 (6 bases). Looked up from germline, CDR1 is SEHNR and CDR2 is FQNEAQ (reference sequence). V lost 5 bases and J 0 bases, leaving 9 bases between the germline ends. The CDR3 covers 14 residues. CDR3 sequence reads: CASSPQGSTDTQYF. The CDR3, as DNA: TGTGCCAGCAGCCCCCAGGGGAGCACAGATACGCAGTATTTT.

V gene TRBV6-5 combines with J gene TRBJ2-5; 8 positions match TRBD2. Germline lookup yields CDR1 MNHEY and CDR2 SVGAGI. V lost 3 bases to trimming and J lost 5 bases; unmatched junction nucleotides: 5. The CDR3 is made up of 14 amino acids. The CDR3 loop reads CASSYSGGEETQYF. The CDR3 DNA is TGTGCCAGCAGTTATTCCGGGGGGGAGGAGACCCAGTACTTC.

The chain joins TRBV7-3 to TRBJ2-2; D may correspond to TRBD1 or TRBD2 (5 bases each). V shed 2 bases and J shed 6 bases, with 7 bases lying between them. Germline CDR1 SGHTA, CDR2 FQGTGA. This CDR3 is built from 13 residues. CDR3 in amino acids: CASSLGGAGELFF. As DNA, the CDR3 is TGTGCCAGCAGCTTAGGGGGTGCCGGGGAGCTGTTTTTT. The complete variable domain, with remaining parts taken from reference TRBV7-3 and TRBJ2-2, reads GAGVSQTPSNKVTEKGKYVELRCDPISGHTALYWYRQSLGQGPEFLIYFQGTGAADDSGLPNDRFFAVRPEGSVSTLKIQRTERGDSAVYLCASSLGGAGELFFGEGSRLTVL.

CDR3 sequence: CASRLPGTNTGELFF. CDR3 coding DNA: TGTGCCAGTAGGTTGCCGGGGACGAACACCGGGGAGCTGTTTTTT. The genes are TRBV19 and TRBJ2-2, with D perhaps TRBD2 (5 bases). Germline CDR1 LNHDA, CDR2 SQIVND (reference sequence). V gave up 6 bases and J gave up 0 bases, with 11 bases separating them. This CDR3 is 15 amino acids long.

This clonotype was counted once. The genes are TRBV14 and TRBJ2-3; tentative D call: TRBD2 (6 bases). This CDR3 has 16 amino acids. V was cut by 2 bases and J by 2 bases, with 14 bases left in between. Germline V gene data show CDR1 as SGHDN and CDR2 as FVKESK. Written as DNA, the CDR3 is TGTGCCAGCAGCCAACGGGACTCAGCTTTCACAGATACGCAGTATTTT. Translation gives CASSQRDSAFTDTQYF.

The CDR3 loop reads CASVDPGLADDEQFF. The CDR3 DNA is TGTGCCAGCGTCGATCCGGGACTAGCCGATGATGAGCAGTTCTTC. This chain uses TRBV6-2 or TRBV6-3 with TRBJ2-1, with 9 bases matching TRBD2. CDR3 length: 15 amino acids. The V gene end was trimmed by 8 bases and the J gene end by 8 bases; junction bases not matched to a gene: 13. Germline V CDR1 and CDR2: MNHEY, SVGEGT.

The V call is TRBV24-1, the J call TRBJ2-2; D may match TRBD1 or TRBD2 (5 bases each). Germline CDR1 KGHDR, CDR2 SFDVKD. CDR3 length: 14 residues. V lost 5 bases and J 5 bases, leaving 11 bases between the germline ends. CDR3 region: CATSAPWGTGELFF. For the CDR3, the DNA is TGTGCCACCAGTGCCCCCTGGGGGACCGGGGAGCTGTTTTTT.

J is TRBJ2-5 and V is TRBV4-3, with D possibly being TRBD2 (7 bases). V was trimmed by 3 bases and J by 1 base, leaving 15 bases between them. The CDR3 covers 16 residues. Germline V gene sequence: CDR1 LGHNA, CDR2 YSLEER. The CDR3 spells CASSQAVGGGQETQYF. The CDR3 nucleotides are TGCGCCAGCAGCCAGGCTGTGGGAGGGGGCCAAGAGACCCAGTACTTC.

This rearrangement joins TRBV20-1 to TRBJ2-3; D perhaps matches TRBD2 (7 bases). The CDR3 contains 13 residues. Looked up from germline, CDR1 is DFQATT and CDR2 is SNEGSKA (reference sequence). Trimming cost V 6 bases and J 2 bases, with 12 bases left between them. CDR3 DNA sequence: TGCAGTGCCCCGGGGGGCGCCACAGATACGCAGTATTTT. It is translated as CSAPGGATDTQYF.

This clonotype was observed a handful of times. The gene calls are TRBV27 and TRBJ2-7; D is undetermined. The ends were cut back, 3 bases at V and 3 bases at J, with 9 bases in the middle. Germline values: CDR1 MNHEY, CDR2 SMNVEV (reference sequence). The CDR3 sequence is 13 residues long. The CDR3 DNA sequence: TGTGCCAGCAGTTTTGGGCAGAGCTACGAGCAGTACTTC. It yields the protein CASSFGQSYEQYF.

V and J are TRBV20-1 and TRBJ1-5; 8 nucleotides align to TRBD1. Looked up from germline, CDR1 is DFQATT and CDR2 is SNEGSKA (reference sequence). V lost 8 bases to trimming and J lost 0 bases; unmatched junction nucleotides: 12. This CDR3 is built from 16 residues. This chain's CDR3 is CSPEGQGHYSNQPQHF. Written as DNA, the CDR3 is TGCAGTCCCGAAGGACAGGGACACTATAGCAATCAGCCCCAGCATTTT.

The V call is TRBV7-3, the J call TRBJ1-1; 8 nucleotides line up with TRBD1. V trimming: 5 bases; J trimming: 3 bases; junction bases outside the gene matches: 11. The CDR3 contains 16 residues. Germline V gene sequence: CDR1 SGHTA, CDR2 FQGTGA. CDR3: CASSNLRQGRHTEAFF. CDR3 DNA: TGTGCCAGCAGCAACCTTAGACAGGGGAGGCACACTGAAGCTTTCTTT.

The chain employs TRBV4-3 and TRBJ2-5, with TRBD1 matching over 7 bases. Trimming cost V 2 bases and J 1 base; bases outside gene matches: 7. Germline CDR1 is LGHNA and CDR2 is YSLEER. This CDR3 comprises 16 residues. CDR3 sequence: CASSQTHGTAQETQYF. The CDR3 DNA is TGCGCCAGCAGCCAAACTCATGGGACAGCCCAAGAGACCCAGTACTTC.

This clonotype turned up a few times. The chain couples TRBV28 to TRBJ2-7; D ambiguous. V gave up 4 bases and J gave up 6 bases, with 16 bases separating them. CDR3 length equals 14 residues. Germline V lookup: CDR1 MDHEN, CDR2 SYDVKM. The CDR3, as DNA: TGTGCCAGCAGTTCCCGGGCAACCACCTTCGAGCAGTACTTC. Translated: CASSSRATTFEQYF.

Written as DNA, the CDR3 is TGCAGCGTTGAGGGGTGGGACAGGGGGAATGAGCAGTTCTTC. The encoded protein is CSVEGWDRGNEQFF. The chain couples TRBV29-1 to TRBJ2-1; 11 bases match TRBD1. Germline CDR1 and CDR2: SQVTM and ANQGSEA. J was trimmed by 7 bases and V by 3 bases; bases with no gene match: 5. The CDR3 consists of 14 residues.